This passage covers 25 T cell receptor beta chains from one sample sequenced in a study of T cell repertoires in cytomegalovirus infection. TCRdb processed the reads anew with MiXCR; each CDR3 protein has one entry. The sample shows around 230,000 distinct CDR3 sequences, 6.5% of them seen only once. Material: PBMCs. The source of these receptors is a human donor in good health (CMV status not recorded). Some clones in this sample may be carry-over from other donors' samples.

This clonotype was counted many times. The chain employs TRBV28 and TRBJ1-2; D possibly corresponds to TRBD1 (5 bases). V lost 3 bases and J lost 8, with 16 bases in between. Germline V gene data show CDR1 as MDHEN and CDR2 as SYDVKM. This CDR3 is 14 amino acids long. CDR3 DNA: TGTGCCAGCAGTTTCCGGTGGAGGGGTCGGGGCTACACCTTC. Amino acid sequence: CASSFRWRGRGYTF.

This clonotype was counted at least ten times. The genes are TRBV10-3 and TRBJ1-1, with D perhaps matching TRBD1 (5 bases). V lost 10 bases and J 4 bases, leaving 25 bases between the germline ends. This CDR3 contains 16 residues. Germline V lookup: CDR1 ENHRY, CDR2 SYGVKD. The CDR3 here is CATRGGNGGLSTEAFF. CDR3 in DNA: TGTGCCACCCGGGGGGGAAATGGGGGTCTGTCCACTGAAGCTTTCTTT.

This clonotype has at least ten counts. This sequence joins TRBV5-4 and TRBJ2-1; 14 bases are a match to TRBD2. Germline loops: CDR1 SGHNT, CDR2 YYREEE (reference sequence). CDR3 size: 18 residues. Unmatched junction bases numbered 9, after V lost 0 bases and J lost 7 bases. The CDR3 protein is CASSLEGRLAGGNNEQFF. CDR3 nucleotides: TGTGCCAGCAGCTTGGAGGGAAGACTAGCGGGGGGGAATAATGAGCAGTTCTTC.

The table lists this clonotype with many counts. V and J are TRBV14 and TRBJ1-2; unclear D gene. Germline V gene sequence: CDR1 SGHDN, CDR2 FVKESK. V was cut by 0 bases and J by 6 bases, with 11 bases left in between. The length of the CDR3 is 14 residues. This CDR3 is CASSQDWDYNGYTF. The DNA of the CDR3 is TGTGCCAGCAGCCAAGATTGGGATTACAATGGCTACACCTTC.

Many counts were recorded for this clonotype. The CDR3 loop is CASSRLDRDTGELFF. In nucleotides, the CDR3 is TGTGCCAGCAGCCGCCTGGACAGGGACACCGGGGAGCTGTTTTTT. The chain employs TRBV7-2 and TRBJ2-2, with 8 positions matching TRBD1. V dropped 5 bases and J dropped 3; count of bases not matched to a gene: 5. The CDR3 covers 15 residues. Germline V gene sequence: CDR1 SGHTA, CDR2 FQGNSA.

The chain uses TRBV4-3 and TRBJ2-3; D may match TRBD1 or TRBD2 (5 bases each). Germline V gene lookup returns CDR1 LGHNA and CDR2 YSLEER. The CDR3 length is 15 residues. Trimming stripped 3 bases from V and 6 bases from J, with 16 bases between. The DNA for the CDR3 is TGCGCCAGCAGCCAGAGGGAAGGGCCAGGGGATACGCAGTATTTT. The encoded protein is CASSQREGPGDTQYF.

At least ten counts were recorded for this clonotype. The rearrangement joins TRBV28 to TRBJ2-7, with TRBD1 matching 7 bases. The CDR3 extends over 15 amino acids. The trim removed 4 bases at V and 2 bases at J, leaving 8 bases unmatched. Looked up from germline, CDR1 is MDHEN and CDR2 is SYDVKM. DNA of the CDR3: TGTGCCAGCAGTTCAAAGACAGGGTATACCTACGAGCAGTACTTC. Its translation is CASSSKTGYTYEQYF.

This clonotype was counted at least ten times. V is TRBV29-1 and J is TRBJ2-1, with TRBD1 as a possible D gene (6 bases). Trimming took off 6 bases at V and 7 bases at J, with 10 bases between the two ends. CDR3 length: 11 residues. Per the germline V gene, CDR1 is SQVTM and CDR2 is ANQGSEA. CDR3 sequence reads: CSVGATNEQFF. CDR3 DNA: TGCAGCGTGGGGGCTACTAATGAGCAGTTCTTC.

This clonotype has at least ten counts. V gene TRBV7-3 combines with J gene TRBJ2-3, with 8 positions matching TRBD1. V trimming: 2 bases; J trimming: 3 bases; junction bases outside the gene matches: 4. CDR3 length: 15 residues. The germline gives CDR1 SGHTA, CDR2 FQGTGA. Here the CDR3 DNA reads TGTGCCAGCAGCTTACAGGGGGCTCGGACAGATACGCAGTATTTT. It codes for CASSLQGARTDTQYF.

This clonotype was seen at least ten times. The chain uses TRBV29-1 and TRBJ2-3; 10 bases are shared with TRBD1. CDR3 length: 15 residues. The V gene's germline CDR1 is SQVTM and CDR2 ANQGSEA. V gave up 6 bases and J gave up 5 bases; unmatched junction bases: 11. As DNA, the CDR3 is TGCAGCGTGGGGGCCCGGGACAGGGGAAGAGATACGCAGTATTTT. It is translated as CSVGARDRGRDTQYF.

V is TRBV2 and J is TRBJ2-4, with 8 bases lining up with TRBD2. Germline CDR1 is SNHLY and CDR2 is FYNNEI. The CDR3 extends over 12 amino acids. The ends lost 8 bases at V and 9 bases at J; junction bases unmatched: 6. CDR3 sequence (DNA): TGTGCCAGCCGGGAGGGCAGTCCCATTCAGTACTTC. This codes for CASREGSPIQYF.

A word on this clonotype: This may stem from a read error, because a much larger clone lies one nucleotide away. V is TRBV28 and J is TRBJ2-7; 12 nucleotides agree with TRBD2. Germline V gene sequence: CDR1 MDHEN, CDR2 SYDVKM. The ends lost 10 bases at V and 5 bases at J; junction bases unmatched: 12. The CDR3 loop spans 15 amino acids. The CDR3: CATILSTSGGHEQYF. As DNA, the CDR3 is TGTGCCACCATCCTTTCGACTAGCGGGGGCCACGAGCAGTACTTC.

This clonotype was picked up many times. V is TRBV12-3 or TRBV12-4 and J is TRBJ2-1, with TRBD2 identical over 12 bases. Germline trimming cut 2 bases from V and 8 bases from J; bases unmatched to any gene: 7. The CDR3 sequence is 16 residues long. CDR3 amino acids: CASSLPWTSGVDEQFF. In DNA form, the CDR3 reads TGTGCCAGCAGTTTACCTTGGACTAGCGGGGTCGATGAGCAGTTCTTC.

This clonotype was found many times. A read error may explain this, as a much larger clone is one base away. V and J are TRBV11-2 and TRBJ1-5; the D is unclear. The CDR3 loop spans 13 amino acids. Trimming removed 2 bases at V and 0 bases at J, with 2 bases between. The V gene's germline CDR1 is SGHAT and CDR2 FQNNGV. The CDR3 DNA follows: TGTGCCAGCAGCTTAATTAGCAATCAGCCCCAGCATTTT. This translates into CASSLISNQPQHF.

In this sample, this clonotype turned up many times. The CDR3 coding sequence is TGTGCCAGCAGCTTTCTTGGAGACTATGGCTACACCTTC. Translating gives CASSFLGDYGYTF. V gene TRBV5-4 combines with J gene TRBJ1-2, with D hard to call. This CDR3 has 13 residues. Trimming removed 2 bases from V and 3 bases from J, with 8 bases in between. Germline values: CDR1 SGHNT, CDR2 YYREEE (reference sequence).

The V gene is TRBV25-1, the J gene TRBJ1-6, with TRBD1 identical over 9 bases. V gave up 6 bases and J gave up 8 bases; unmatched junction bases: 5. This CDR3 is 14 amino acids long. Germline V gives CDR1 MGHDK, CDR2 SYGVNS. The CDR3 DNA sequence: TGTGCCAGCAGAGGACAGGGGATTTATTCACCCCTCCACTTT. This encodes CASRGQGIYSPLHF.

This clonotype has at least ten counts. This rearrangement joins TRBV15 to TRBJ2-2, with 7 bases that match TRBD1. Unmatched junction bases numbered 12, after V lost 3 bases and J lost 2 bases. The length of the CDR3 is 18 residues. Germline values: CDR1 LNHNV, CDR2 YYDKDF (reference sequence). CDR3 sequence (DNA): TGTGCCACCAGCAGTCTAGGGGCCGGGACAGTTAACACCGGGGAGCTGTTTTTT. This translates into CATSSLGAGTVNTGELFF.

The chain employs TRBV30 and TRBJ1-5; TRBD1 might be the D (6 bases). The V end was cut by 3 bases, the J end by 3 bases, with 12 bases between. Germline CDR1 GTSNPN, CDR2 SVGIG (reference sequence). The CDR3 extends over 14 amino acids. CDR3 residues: CAWSLGTINQPQHF. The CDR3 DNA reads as TGTGCCTGGAGCCTTGGGACAATCAATCAGCCCCAGCATTTT.

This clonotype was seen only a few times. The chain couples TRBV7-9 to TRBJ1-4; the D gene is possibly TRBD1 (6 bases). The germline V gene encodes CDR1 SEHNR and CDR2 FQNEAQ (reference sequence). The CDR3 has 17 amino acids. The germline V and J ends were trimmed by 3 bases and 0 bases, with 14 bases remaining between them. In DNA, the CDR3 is TGTGCCAGCAGCTTCGCCGGGACACCTGCAACTAATGAAAAACTGTTTTTT. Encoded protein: CASSFAGTPATNEKLFF.

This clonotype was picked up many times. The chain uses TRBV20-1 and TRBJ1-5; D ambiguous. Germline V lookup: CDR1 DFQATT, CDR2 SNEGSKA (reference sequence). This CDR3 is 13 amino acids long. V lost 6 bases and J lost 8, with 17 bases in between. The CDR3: CSAATGFWEPQHF. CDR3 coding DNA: TGCAGTGCCGCGACGGGGTTCTGGGAGCCCCAGCATTTT.

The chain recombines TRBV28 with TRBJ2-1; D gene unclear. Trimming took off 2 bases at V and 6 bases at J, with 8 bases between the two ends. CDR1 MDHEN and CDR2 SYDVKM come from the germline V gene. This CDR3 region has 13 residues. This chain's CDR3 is CASSLPGSNEQFF. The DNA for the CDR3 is TGTGCCAGCAGTTTACCCGGGTCCAATGAGCAGTTCTTC.

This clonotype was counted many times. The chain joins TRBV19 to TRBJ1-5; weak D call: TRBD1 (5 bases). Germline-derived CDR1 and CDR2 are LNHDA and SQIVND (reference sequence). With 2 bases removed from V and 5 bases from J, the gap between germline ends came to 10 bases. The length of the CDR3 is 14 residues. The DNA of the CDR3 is TGTGCCAGTAGTATAAAGACAGAGGATCAGCCCCAGCATTTT. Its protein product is CASSIKTEDQPQHF.

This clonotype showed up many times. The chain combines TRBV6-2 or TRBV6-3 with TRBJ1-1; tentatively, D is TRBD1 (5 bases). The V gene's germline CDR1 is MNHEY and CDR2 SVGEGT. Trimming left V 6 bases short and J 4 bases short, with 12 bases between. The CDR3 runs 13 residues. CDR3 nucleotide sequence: TGTGCCAGCAGCTTGACGGGACCCACTGAAGCTTTCTTT. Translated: CASSLTGPTEAFF.

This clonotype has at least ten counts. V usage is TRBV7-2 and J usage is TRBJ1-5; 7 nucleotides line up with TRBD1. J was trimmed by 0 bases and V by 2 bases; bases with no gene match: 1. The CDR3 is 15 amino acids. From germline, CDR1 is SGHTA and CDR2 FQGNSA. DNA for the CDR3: TGTGCCAGCAGCTTAACAGGGGATAGCAATCAGCCCCAGCATTTT. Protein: CASSLTGDSNQPQHF.

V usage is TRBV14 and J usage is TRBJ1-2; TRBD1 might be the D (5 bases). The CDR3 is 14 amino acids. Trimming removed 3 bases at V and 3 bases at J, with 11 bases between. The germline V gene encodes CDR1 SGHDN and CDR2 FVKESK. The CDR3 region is CASSHRAFHYGYTF. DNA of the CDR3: TGTGCCAGCAGCCACAGGGCCTTCCACTATGGCTACACCTTC.